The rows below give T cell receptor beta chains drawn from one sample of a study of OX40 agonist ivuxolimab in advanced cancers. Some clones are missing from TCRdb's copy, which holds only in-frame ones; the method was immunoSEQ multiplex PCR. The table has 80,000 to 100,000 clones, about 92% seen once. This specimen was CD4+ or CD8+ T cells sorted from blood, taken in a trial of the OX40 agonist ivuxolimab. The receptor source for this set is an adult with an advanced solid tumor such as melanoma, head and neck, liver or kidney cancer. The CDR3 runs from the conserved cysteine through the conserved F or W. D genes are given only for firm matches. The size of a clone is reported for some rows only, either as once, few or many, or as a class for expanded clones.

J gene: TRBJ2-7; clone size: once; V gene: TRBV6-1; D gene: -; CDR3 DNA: TGTGCCAGCAGTGAGGGACCTAGGCGTATGGTTGACGAGCAGTACTTC; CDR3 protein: CASSEGPRRMVDEQYF
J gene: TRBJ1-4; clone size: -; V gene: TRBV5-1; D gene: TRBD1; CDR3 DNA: TGCGCCAGCAGCTTGGGAGGGGACAGGGATCCTGGAAAACTGTTTTTT; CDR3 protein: CASSLGGDRDPGKLFF
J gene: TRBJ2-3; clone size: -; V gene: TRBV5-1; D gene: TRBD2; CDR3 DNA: TGCGCCAGCAGCTTGGCCTTGACTAGCGGGAGGGCAGATACGCAGTATTTT; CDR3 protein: CASSLALTSGRADTQYF
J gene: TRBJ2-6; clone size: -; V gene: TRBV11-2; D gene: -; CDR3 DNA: TGTGCCAGCAGCCTATCGGAAGCAGGGACCGGGGCCAACGTCCTGACTTTC; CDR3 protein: CASSLSEAGTGANVLTF
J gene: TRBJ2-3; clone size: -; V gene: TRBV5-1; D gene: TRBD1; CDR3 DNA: TGCGCCAGCAGCCCGGGACAGGGGGCGGATACGCAGTATTTT; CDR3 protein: CASSPGQGADTQYF
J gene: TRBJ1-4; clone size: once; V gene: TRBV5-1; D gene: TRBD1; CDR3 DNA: TGCGCCAGCAGCTTAGTGGGACAGCGAGCCACCTCCGGGGGTAATGAAAAACTGTTTTTT; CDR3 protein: CASSLVGQRATSGGNEKLFF
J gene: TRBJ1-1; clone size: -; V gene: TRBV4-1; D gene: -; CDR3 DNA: TGCGCCAGCAGCCGAGCGACAGGACAGAACACTGAAGCTTTCTTT; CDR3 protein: CASSRATGQNTEAFF
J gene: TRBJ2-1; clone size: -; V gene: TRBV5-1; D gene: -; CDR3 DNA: TGCGCCAGCAGCTTGGACTCAGGGGGACTATACAATGAGCAGTTCTTC; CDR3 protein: CASSLDSGGLYNEQFF
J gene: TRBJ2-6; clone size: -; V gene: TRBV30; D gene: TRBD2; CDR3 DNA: TGTGCCTGGAGTGTCCGGGGGGCTGGGGCCAACGTCCTGACTTTC; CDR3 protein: CAWSVRGAGANVLTF
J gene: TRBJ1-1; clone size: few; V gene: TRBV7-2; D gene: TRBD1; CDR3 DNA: TGTGCCAGCAGCTTAGCGCGCGGGACAGGGGAAGCTTTCTTT; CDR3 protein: CASSLARGTGEAFF
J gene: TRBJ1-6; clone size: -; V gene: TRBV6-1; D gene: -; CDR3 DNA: TGTGCCAACAGTGAAGAGAGGCACTTCTATAATTCACCCCTCCACTTT; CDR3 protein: CANSEERHFYNSPLHF
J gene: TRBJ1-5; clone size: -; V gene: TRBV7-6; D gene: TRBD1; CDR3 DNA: TGTGCCAGCAGCTTAGCACCCGGACAGGGGGCACGATATAGCAATCAGCCCCAGCATTTT; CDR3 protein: CASSLAPGQGARYSNQPQHF
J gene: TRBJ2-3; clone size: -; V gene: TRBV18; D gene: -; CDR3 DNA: TGTGCCAGCTCACCAAGGACAATGGCCACAGATACGCAGTATTTT; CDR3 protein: CASSPRTMATDTQYF
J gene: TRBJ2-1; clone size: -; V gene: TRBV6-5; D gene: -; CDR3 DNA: TGTGCCAGCAGTTACGCGGCAAGCTCCTACAATGAGCAGTTCTTC; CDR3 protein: CASSYAASSYNEQFF
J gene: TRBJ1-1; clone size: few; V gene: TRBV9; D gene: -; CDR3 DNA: TGTGCCAGCAGCGTAGTTGTGGGGAGCACTGAAGCTTTCTTT; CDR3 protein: CASSVVVGSTEAFF
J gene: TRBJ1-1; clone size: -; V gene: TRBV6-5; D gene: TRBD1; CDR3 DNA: TGTGCCAGCAGTTCGTCAGGGGGCAACACTGAAGCTTTCTTT; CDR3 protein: CASSSSGGNTEAFF
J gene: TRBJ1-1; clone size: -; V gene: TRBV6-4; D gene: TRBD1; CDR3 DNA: TGTGCCAGCAGCCCCGGGACAGGGGGTGAAGCTTTCTTT; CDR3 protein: CASSPGTGGEAFF
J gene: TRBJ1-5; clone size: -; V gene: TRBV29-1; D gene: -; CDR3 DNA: TGCAGCGTTGTTAGACAGAGCAGCAATCAGCCCCAGCATTTT; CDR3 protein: CSVVRQSSNQPQHF
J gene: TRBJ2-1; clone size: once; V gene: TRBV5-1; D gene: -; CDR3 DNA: TGCGCCAGCAGGACCCCTACAGCGGGTATCTACAATGAGCAGTTCTTC; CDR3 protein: CASRTPTAGIYNEQFF
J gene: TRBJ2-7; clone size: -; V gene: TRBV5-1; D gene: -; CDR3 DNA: TGCGCCAGCAGCTTGGCCGGGGTCTACGAGCAGTACTTC; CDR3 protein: CASSLAGVYEQYF
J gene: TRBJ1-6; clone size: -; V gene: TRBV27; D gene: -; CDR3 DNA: TGTGCCAGCAGTTCCCAGTATGCACCCCTCCACTTT; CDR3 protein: CASSSQYAPLHF
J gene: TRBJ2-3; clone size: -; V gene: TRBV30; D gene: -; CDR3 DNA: TGTGCCTGGAATCGGGCGTCCATCGAAGATACGCAGTATTTT; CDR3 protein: CAWNRASIEDTQYF
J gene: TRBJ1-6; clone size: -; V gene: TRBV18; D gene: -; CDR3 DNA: TGTGCCAGCTCACCACTCTCGGCAACGGGGCCGGGTAATTCACCCCTCCACTTT; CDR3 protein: CASSPLSATGPGNSPLHF
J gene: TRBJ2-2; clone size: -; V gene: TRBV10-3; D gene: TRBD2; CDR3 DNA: TGTGCCATCAGAGAAGCGGGAGCCCCAGCCGGGGAGCTGTTTTTT; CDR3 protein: CAIREAGAPAGELFF
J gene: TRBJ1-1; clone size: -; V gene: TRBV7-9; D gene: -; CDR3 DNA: TGTGCCAGCAGCTTAGGGGGGGCGAACACTGAAGCTTTCTTT; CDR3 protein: CASSLGGANTEAFF
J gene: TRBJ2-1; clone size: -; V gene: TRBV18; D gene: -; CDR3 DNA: TGTGCCAGCTCACCTAACCAGGGACTTGAGCAGTTCTTC; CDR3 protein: CASSPNQGLEQFF
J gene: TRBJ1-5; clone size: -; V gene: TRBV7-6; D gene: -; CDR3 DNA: TGTGCCAGCAGTGCCAGGGTATCGCAGCCCCAGCATTTT; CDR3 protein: CASSARVSQPQHF
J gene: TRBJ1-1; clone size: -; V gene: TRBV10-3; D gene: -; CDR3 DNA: TGTGCCATCACAGGGGCCGAGAACACTGAAGCTTTCTTT; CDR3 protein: CAITGAENTEAFF
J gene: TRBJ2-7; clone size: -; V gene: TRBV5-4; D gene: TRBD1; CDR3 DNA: TGTGCCAGCAGCTTGGGAGCCACAGGGGTCTACGAGCAGTACTTC; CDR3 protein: CASSLGATGVYEQYF
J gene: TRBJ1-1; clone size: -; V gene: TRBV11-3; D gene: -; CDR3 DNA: TGTGCCAGCAGCATCACAAGAAACACTGAAGCTTTCTTT; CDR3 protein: CASSITRNTEAFF
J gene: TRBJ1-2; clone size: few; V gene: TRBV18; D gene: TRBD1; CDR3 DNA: TGTGCCAGCTCACCACCCGAAGGGGGCGATGGCTACACCTTC; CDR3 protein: CASSPPEGGDGYTF
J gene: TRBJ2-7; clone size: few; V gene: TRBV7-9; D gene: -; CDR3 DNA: TGTGCCAGCAGCTTAGAGAGGGCCGAGCAGTACTTC; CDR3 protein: CASSLERAEQYF
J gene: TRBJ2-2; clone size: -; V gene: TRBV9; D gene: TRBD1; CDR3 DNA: TGTGCCAGCAGCACGGGACAGGGGGACACCGGGGAGCTGTTTTTT; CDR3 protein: CASSTGQGDTGELFF
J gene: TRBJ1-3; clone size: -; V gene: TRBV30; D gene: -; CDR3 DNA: TGTGCCTGGAGTATGACAACACGGTGGGACACCATATATTTT; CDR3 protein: CAWSMTTRWDTIYF
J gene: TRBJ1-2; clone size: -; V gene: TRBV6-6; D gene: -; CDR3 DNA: TGTGCCAGCAGTTACGGTGAGGGAGTGGGTGGCTACACCTTC; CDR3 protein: CASSYGEGVGGYTF
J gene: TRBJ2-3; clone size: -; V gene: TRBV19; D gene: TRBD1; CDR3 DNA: TGTGCCAGTAATGTTCCAGGACAGGGTGTAGGTACGCAGTATTTT; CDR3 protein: CASNVPGQGVGTQYF
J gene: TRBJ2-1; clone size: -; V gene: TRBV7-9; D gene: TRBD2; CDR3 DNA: TGTGCCAGCAGCCCCAGGTTGTCGACTAGCGGTGCCCACAATGAGCAGTTCTTC; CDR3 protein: CASSPRLSTSGAHNEQFF
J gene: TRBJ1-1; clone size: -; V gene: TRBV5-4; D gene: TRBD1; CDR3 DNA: TGTGCCAGCAGCGGACAGGGGCAGCATGAAGCTTTCTTT; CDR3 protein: CASSGQGQHEAFF
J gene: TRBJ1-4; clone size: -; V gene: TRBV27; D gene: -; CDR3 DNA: TGTGCCAGCAGTGTCAGGGCGGGTGAAAAACTGTTTTTT; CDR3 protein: CASSVRAGEKLFF
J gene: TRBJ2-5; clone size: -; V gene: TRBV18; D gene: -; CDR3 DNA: TGTGCCAGCGCAACTAGCAAAGAGACCCAGTACTTC; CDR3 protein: CASATSKETQYF
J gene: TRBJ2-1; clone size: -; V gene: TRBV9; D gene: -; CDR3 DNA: TGTGCCAGCAGCGTAGCTAGGGGGTCCACCTACAATGAGCAGTTCTTC; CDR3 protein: CASSVARGSTYNEQFF
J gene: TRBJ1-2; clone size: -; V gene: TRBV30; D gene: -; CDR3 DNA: TGTGCCTGGAAGGGCACTGGCTACACCTTC; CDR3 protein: CAWKGTGYTF